The 13 T cell receptor beta chains presented below share a single source sample, sequenced in a study of T cells in Graves' hyperthyroidism and ophthalmopathy. Regions amplified from RNA transcripts were the TCR beta CDR3 regions. The HTBI primer set drove a first-round RT-PCR of the TCR CDR3. From the multiplex PCR reads, TCRdb called clonotypes with MiXCR, one entry per CDR3 protein. The sample carries 530,000 or so distinct CDR3 sequences, approximately 17% recorded once. Sequencing input: blood. The receptors originated from a woman in her late teens or twenties with Graves' ophthalmopathy.

This clonotype turned up a few times. V and J are TRBV4-2 and TRBJ2-1; the match to TRBD2 covers 14 bases. The ends lost 2 bases at V and 8 bases at J; junction bases unmatched: 8. Germline assignment: CDR1 LGHNA and CDR2 YNFKEQ. The CDR3 extends over 17 amino acids. Here the CDR3 DNA reads TGTGCCAGCAGCCAAAGCGAAGGACTAGCGGGAGGCGATGAGCAGTTCTTC. Translation: CASSQSEGLAGGDEQFF.

The chain uses TRBV7-3 and TRBJ2-2, with D possibly called TRBD1 or TRBD2 (5 bases each). V lost 0 bases to trimming and J lost 3 bases, with 14 bases between them. The CDR3 length is 17 residues. Looked up from germline, CDR1 is SGHTA and CDR2 is FQGTGA. The CDR3 DNA reads as TGTGCCAGCAGCTTAACCGGGACGGGTCTTTACACCGGGGAGCTGTTTTTT. Translation gives CASSLTGTGLYTGELFF. The variable domain in full, completed from reference TRBV7-3 and TRBJ2-2, reads GAGVSQTPSNKVTEKGKYVELRCDPISGHTALYWYRQSLGQGPEFLIYFQGTGAADDSGLPNDRFFAVRPEGSVSTLKIQRTERGDSAVYLCASSLTGTGLYTGELFFGEGSRLTVL.

This clonotype was counted ten times or more. V is TRBV28 and J is TRBJ2-5, with TRBD1 matching over 8 bases. Germline lookup yields CDR1 MDHEN and CDR2 SYDVKM. The CDR3 is made up of 18 amino acids. V gave up 4 bases and J gave up 4 bases; unmatched junction bases: 17. CDR3: CASSSPFGDRLGVETQYF. CDR3 DNA sequence: TGTGCCAGCAGTTCGCCCTTCGGGGACAGGCTCGGGGTAGAGACCCAGTACTTC.

This rearrangement joins TRBV14 to TRBJ2-3, with 8 bases identical to TRBD2. In germline, CDR1 is SGHDN, CDR2 FVKESK. CDR3 length equals 17 residues. Unmatched junction bases numbered 9, after V lost 4 bases and J lost 0 bases. The CDR3 sequence: CASSLLSGGISTDTQYF. CDR3 sequence (DNA): TGTGCCAGCAGCCTCCTCAGCGGGGGTATTAGCACAGATACGCAGTATTTT. Combining the CDR3 with reference TRBV14 and TRBJ2-3 gives the whole variable domain EAGVTQFPSHSVIEKGQTVTLRCDPISGHDNLYWYRRVMGKEIKFLLHFVKESKQDESGMPNNRFLAERTGGTYSTLKVQPAELEDSGVYFCASSLLSGGISTDTQYFGPGTRLTVL.

The genes are TRBV7-9 and TRBJ1-4; D is uncertain. This CDR3 comprises 15 residues. Trimming pared 0 bases from V and 3 bases from J, leaving 8 bases between. CDR1 is SEHNR and CDR2 is FQNEAQ in the germline V gene (reference sequence). The CDR3 here is CASSLARRANEKLFF. The CDR3 DNA is TGTGCCAGCAGCTTAGCGAGGAGGGCTAATGAAAAACTGTTTTTT.

This clonotype has a count of ten or more. The CDR3 reads CASRSQGANTEAFF. The CDR3 nucleotides are TGTGCCAGCAGATCCCAAGGGGCTAACACTGAAGCTTTCTTT. V gene TRBV28 combines with J gene TRBJ1-1; D is possibly TRBD1 (5 bases). This CDR3 spans 14 amino acids. V lost 6 bases and J lost 2, with 13 bases in between. Germline V gene data show CDR1 as MDHEN and CDR2 as SYDVKM. Full variable domain (outside the CDR3, taken from reference TRBV28 and TRBJ1-1): DVKVTQSSRYLVKRTGEKVFLECVQDMDHENMFWYRQDPGLGLRLIYFSYDVKMKEKGDIPEGYSVSREKKERFSLILESASTNQTSMYLCASRSQGANTEAFFGQGTRLTVV.

This clonotype was recorded many times. DNA for the CDR3: TGTGCCAGCAAGGGGACTAGCACAGATACGCAGTATTTT. Translated: CASKGTSTDTQYF. This chain joins TRBV28 and TRBJ2-3; a weak D match, TRBD2 (6 bases). The CDR3 runs 13 residues. CDR1 is MDHEN, CDR2 SYDVKM, per germline. Trimming shortened V by 7 bases and J by 0 bases, and 8 bases separated the two germline ends.

This clonotype was seen repeatedly, ten times or more. The rearrangement links TRBV2 to TRBJ2-5; perhaps TRBD1 as D (7 bases). The CDR3 runs 15 residues. CDR1 and CDR2 (germline): SNHLY, FYNNEI. V gave up 6 bases and J gave up 5 bases, with 19 bases separating them. The CDR3 region is CASSPEETGRETQYF. The CDR3 DNA reads as TGTGCCAGCAGCCCCGAGGAGACAGGGAGGGAGACCCAGTACTTC.

The gene calls are TRBV7-9 and TRBJ2-7; the match to TRBD1 covers 11 bases. J gave up 4 bases and V 0 bases, and 11 bases lay outside the gene matches. The CDR3 has 18 residues. Germline-derived CDR1 and CDR2 are SEHNR and FQNEAQ (reference sequence). The CDR3 nucleotides are TGTGCCAGCAGCTTAGCTGGACAGGGGGCGGCGGGCCAATACGAGCAGTACTTC. Its translation: CASSLAGQGAAGQYEQYF.

This clonotype was seen many times. The V call is TRBV6-2 or TRBV6-3, the J call TRBJ1-2; no clear D gene. The CDR3 contains 13 residues. Germline V CDR1 and CDR2: MNHEY, SVGEGT. The V end was cut by 2 bases, the J end by 5 bases, with 9 bases between. The DNA for the CDR3 is TGTGCCAGCAGTTACGGGCAGGAGTATGGCTACACCTTC. It yields the protein CASSYGQEYGYTF.

This clonotype was counted ten times or more. This sequence joins TRBV6-1 and TRBJ1-1; D gene ambiguous. The CDR3 has 12 residues. Trimming pared 10 bases from V and 3 bases from J, leaving 12 bases between. CDR1 is MNHNS and CDR2 is SASEGT in the germline V gene. This chain's CDR3 is CATGDLDTEAFF. The CDR3 nucleotides are TGTGCCACAGGCGACCTGGACACTGAAGCTTTCTTT.

J is TRBJ2-3 and V is TRBV30; 8 nucleotides agree with TRBD2. CDR1 is GTSNPN and CDR2 is SVGIG in the germline V gene (reference sequence). The CDR3 totals 15 residues. The V gene end was trimmed by 2 bases and the J gene end by 5 bases; junction bases not matched to a gene: 9. The CDR3 region is CAWSLRGALIDTQYF. The CDR3 DNA follows: TGTGCCTGGAGTCTGCGGGGGGCGCTTATAGATACGCAGTATTTT.

DNA of the CDR3: TGTGCCAGCAGTCCAAACGGGGTCTATGGCTACACCTTC. Translating it yields CASSPNGVYGYTF. The rearrangement joins TRBV6-2 or TRBV6-3 to TRBJ1-2; D unresolved. The CDR3 runs to 13 residues. V lost 5 bases and J 4 bases, leaving 11 bases between the germline ends. Germline V lookup: CDR1 MNHEY, CDR2 SVGEGT.